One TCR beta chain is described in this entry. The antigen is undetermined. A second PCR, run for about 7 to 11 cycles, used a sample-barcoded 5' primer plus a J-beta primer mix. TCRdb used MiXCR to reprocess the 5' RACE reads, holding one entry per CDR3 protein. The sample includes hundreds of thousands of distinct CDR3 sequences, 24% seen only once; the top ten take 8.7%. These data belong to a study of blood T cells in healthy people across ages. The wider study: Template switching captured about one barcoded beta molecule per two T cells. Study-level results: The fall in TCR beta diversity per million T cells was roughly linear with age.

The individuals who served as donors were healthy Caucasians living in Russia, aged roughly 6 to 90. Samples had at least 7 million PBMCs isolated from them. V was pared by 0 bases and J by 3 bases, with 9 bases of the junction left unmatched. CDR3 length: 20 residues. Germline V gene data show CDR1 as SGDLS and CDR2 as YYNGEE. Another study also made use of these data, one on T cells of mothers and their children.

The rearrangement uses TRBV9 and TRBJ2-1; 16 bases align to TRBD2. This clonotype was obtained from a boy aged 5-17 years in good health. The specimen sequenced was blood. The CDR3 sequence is CASSVGLGLAGGPSYNEQFF. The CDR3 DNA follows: TGTGCCAGCAGCGTAGGGCTGGGACTAGCGGGGGGGCCGAGCTACAATGAGCAGTTCTTC. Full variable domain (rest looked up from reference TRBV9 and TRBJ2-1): DSGVTQTPKHLITATGQRVTLRCSPRSGDLSVYWYQQSLDQGLQFLIQYYNGEERAKGNILERFSAQQFPDLHSELNLSSLELGDSALYFCASSVGLGLAGGPSYNEQFFGPGTRLTVL.